These 14 T cell receptor beta chains originate from one sample sequenced in a study of shared clonotypes between healthy human individuals. The table came from immunoSEQ multiplex PCR; TCRdb's copy has only in-frame clones and leaves some out. The sample has approximately 2.5 million clones, roughly 93% seen once. Sequencing used naive CD4+ T cells from PBMCs. Subset: CD45RA+ positively selected. The source of these receptors is a young man in good health. Some clones in this sample may be carry-over from other donors' samples.

V is TRBV15 and J is TRBJ1-4; D is unresolved. The CDR3 loop spans 17 amino acids. The V end was cut by 3 bases, the J end by 4 bases, with 18 bases between. Germline values: CDR1 LNHNV, CDR2 YYDKDF (reference sequence). Written as DNA, the CDR3 is TGTGCCACCAGCAGTGCGTTGGCCGGCGTCGGTAATGAAAAACTGTTTTTT. This sequence encodes CATSSALAGVGNEKLFF.

The chain has TRBV5-1 and TRBJ1-2; 11 positions match TRBD1. Looked up from germline, CDR1 is SGHRS and CDR2 is YFSETQ. V was pared by 4 bases and J by 7 bases, with 6 bases of the junction left unmatched. CDR3 length: 14 residues. This CDR3 reads CASSLDRGLPGYTF. The CDR3 DNA is TGCGCCAGCAGCCTGGACAGGGGGCTACCTGGCTACACCTTC.

The chain uses TRBV28 and TRBJ2-1; maybe TRBD2 (6 bases). This CDR3 contains 14 residues. Trimming pared 7 bases from V and 4 bases from J, leaving 14 bases between. Germline V gene data show CDR1 as MDHEN and CDR2 as SYDVKM. The CDR3 reads CASNIGGAYNEQFF. Here the CDR3 DNA reads TGTGCCAGCAACATCGGGGGAGCGTACAATGAGCAGTTCTTC.

This chain uses TRBV28 with TRBJ1-5; a possible D gene is TRBD1 (6 bases). CDR3 length equals 15 residues. Germline V lookup: CDR1 MDHEN, CDR2 SYDVKM. Trimming shortened V by 6 bases and J by 3 bases, and 15 bases separated the two germline ends. The CDR3 DNA is TGTGCCAGCAGCACAGGGACGGCCTACAATCAGCCCCAGCATTTT. This sequence encodes CASSTGTAYNQPQHF.

The CDR3 loop reads CASSLASGLAETYEQYF. CDR3 bases: TGTGCCAGCAGCTTGGCTTCGGGGCTAGCGGAAACCTACGAGCAGTACTTC. This chain links TRBV7-9 with TRBJ2-7, with 7 bases matching TRBD2. The CDR3 totals 17 residues. Germline-derived CDR1 and CDR2 are SEHNR and FQNEAQ (reference sequence). V trimming: 3 bases; J trimming: 2 bases; junction bases outside the gene matches: 13.

CDR3 nucleotides: TGTGCCAGCAGCGTAGAGAGCGGGAGGGGAGTAGGGAATACGCAGTATTTT. It codes for CASSVESGRGVGNTQYF. The chain recombines TRBV9 with TRBJ2-3, with 10 bases matching TRBD2. CDR3 length: 17 residues. Germline values: CDR1 SGDLS, CDR2 YYNGEE. Trimming removed 0 bases from V and 7 bases from J; junction bases left unmatched: 11.

V usage is TRBV6-5 and J usage is TRBJ2-5, with D perhaps TRBD1 (6 bases). The CDR3 loop spans 14 amino acids. Germline lookup yields CDR1 MNHEY and CDR2 SVGAGI. The ends were cut back, 7 bases at V and 5 bases at J, with 17 bases in the middle. Written as DNA, the CDR3 is TGTGCCAGCATCAAACCCGGACAGTACGAGACCCAGTACTTC. Translation gives CASIKPGQYETQYF.

The rearrangement uses TRBV5-1 and TRBJ2-3; 11 nucleotides agree with TRBD2. This CDR3 is built from 16 residues. Losses at the gene ends were 4 bases for V and 6 bases for J; bases not matched to a gene: 10. Germline lookup yields CDR1 SGHRS and CDR2 YFSETQ. Here the CDR3 reads CASSPLAGADGDTQYF. The CDR3 DNA reads as TGCGCCAGCAGCCCACTAGCGGGAGCGGATGGGGATACGCAGTATTTT.

This rearrangement joins TRBV6-1 to TRBJ2-7; TRBD2 agrees at 7 bases. Looked up from germline, CDR1 is MNHNS and CDR2 is SASEGT. J gave up 4 bases and V 4 bases, and 7 bases lay outside the gene matches. The CDR3 extends over 14 amino acids. The CDR3 reads CASSGGGSVYEQYF. Written as DNA, the CDR3 is TGTGCCAGCAGTGGGGGCGGGAGTGTATACGAGCAGTACTTC.

The chain links TRBV5-1 to TRBJ1-3; 8 nucleotides line up with TRBD1. J gave up 0 bases and V 4 bases, and 9 bases lay outside the gene matches. Germline V gene data show CDR1 as SGHRS and CDR2 as YFSETQ. This CDR3 has 17 amino acids. The CDR3 protein is CASSRGQALSSGNTIYF. The CDR3 DNA is TGCGCCAGCAGCAGGGGACAGGCATTAAGCTCTGGAAACACCATATATTTT.

This chain uses TRBV5-1 with TRBJ2-1, with TRBD2 matching 10 bases. This CDR3 region has 16 residues. Looked up from germline, CDR1 is SGHRS and CDR2 is YFSETQ. Unmatched junction bases numbered 6, after V lost 0 bases and J lost 6 bases. The DNA of the CDR3 is TGCGCCAGCAGCTTGGGCGTGACTAGCGGGCCCAATGAGCAGTTCTTC. The encoded protein is CASSLGVTSGPNEQFF.

This rearrangement joins TRBV18 to TRBJ1-3; unclear D gene. This CDR3 has 13 amino acids. Germline CDR1 reads KGHSH; CDR2 reads LQKENI. The V end lost 5 bases, the J end lost 3 bases, and 8 bases lay between the germline ends. The CDR3: CASSSDRGNTIYF. In DNA, the CDR3 is TGTGCCAGCTCATCTGACCGTGGAAACACCATATATTTT.

The gene calls are TRBV29-1 and TRBJ2-7; tentatively, D is TRBD2 (7 bases). Germline CDR1 reads SQVTM; CDR2 reads ANQGSEA. V shed 4 bases and J shed 3 bases, with 19 bases lying between them. The CDR3 has 15 residues. The CDR3: CSVGRGPGGLYEQYF. The CDR3 DNA reads TGCAGCGTTGGGCGGGGGCCTGGAGGCCTCTACGAGCAGTACTTC.

J is TRBJ1-4 and V is TRBV2, with 7 bases fitting TRBD1. CDR1 SNHLY and CDR2 FYNNEI come from the germline V gene. V lost 7 bases to trimming and J lost 8 bases; unmatched junction nucleotides: 4. This CDR3 has 12 residues. This chain's CDR3 is CASNRGGEKLFF. The CDR3 DNA reads TGTGCCAGCAACAGGGGAGGGGAAAAACTGTTTTTT.